These 27 T cell receptor beta chains originate from one sample sequenced in a study of blood T cell repertoires in COVID-19. Sequencing was performed with immunoSEQ multiplex PCR; in TCRdb, only in-frame clones are kept and a portion is missing. This table has under 200,000 clones, 75% to 90% appearing once. Sequenced input: peripheral blood. The receptor source for this set is a woman older than 75 with active or convalescent COVID-19.

By its share, this clone is medium-sized. V and J are TRBV7-9 and TRBJ2-7; 7 positions match TRBD1. From germline, CDR1 is SEHNR and CDR2 FQNEAQ (reference sequence). This CDR3 spans 15 amino acids. J was trimmed by 6 bases and V by 7 bases; bases with no gene match: 15. The CDR3 DNA sequence: TGTGCCAGCACCCCTCTTTGGACAGGTGGAGGCGAGCAGTACTTC. Translation: CASTPLWTGGGEQYF.

V gene TRBV21-1 combines with J gene TRBJ1-4; the table's D call, TRBD1, has no DNA check behind it. TRBV21-1 is assigned pseudogene status. There are 15 residues in the CDR3. This CDR3 reads CASSKVTRGLEKLFF. The CDR3 DNA sequence: TGTGCCAGCAGCAAAGTTACTAGGGGGCTGGAAAAACTGTTTTTT.

Worth noting for this clone: An end of the junction differs from the germline gene, which may be a read error. This sequence joins TRBV6-5 and TRBJ1-2; 7 nucleotides align to TRBD1. Germline CDR1 and CDR2: MNHEY and SVGAGI. This CDR3 has 14 amino acids. CDR3 region: CASRYSTGNYGYTF. CDR3 nucleotides: TGTGCCAGCAGATACTCGACAGGGAACTATGGCTACACCTTC.

The V call is TRBV4-1, the J call TRBJ2-1, with 8 bases that match TRBD1. J was trimmed by 6 bases and V by 1 base; bases with no gene match: 8. This CDR3 has 16 amino acids. The germline CDR1 and CDR2 sequences are MGHRA and YSYEKL. CDR3 nucleotides: TGCGCCAGCAGCCAAGCCCTGGGGACAGGACCCAATGAGCAGTTCTTC. This sequence encodes CASSQALGTGPNEQFF.

The V gene is TRBV19, the J gene TRBJ2-7; tentative D call: TRBD2 (8 bases). V was clipped by 6 bases and J by 1 base, with 19 bases between them. Germline lookup yields CDR1 LNHDA and CDR2 SQIVND (reference sequence). The CDR3 extends over 16 amino acids. For the CDR3, the DNA is TGTGCCAGTAGCCCCGGGGGGGCAGGGGGATCCTACGAGCAGTACTTC. This gives the protein CASSPGGAGGSYEQYF.

V usage is TRBV19 and J usage is TRBJ1-5, with D maybe TRBD1 (5 bases). CDR3 length: 17 residues. Germline loops: CDR1 LNHDA, CDR2 SQIVND (reference sequence). Trimming cost V 0 bases and J 2 bases, with 14 bases left between them. CDR3 DNA sequence: TGTGCCAGTAGTATAGAATTTCAGGGCTGGGGCAATCAGCCCCAGCATTTT. This gives the protein CASSIEFQGWGNQPQHF.

The chain links TRBV5-1 to TRBJ2-2; 8 bases line up with TRBD1. The CDR3 is 17 amino acids. Germline trimming cut 6 bases from V and 3 bases from J; bases unmatched to any gene: 13. Looked up from germline, CDR1 is SGHRS and CDR2 is YFSETQ. The CDR3: CASKKAGRGPDTGELFF. CDR3 in DNA: TGCGCCAGCAAAAAGGCGGGCAGGGGGCCAGACACCGGGGAGCTGTTTTTT.

This chain connects TRBV4-3 to TRBJ1-1; D gene unclear. V lost 1 base, J lost 1 base, and 13 bases lay in between. The V gene's germline CDR1 is LGHNA and CDR2 YSLEER. The CDR3 is 16 amino acids. In DNA, the CDR3 is TGCGCCAGCAGCCAAGCCCCCGGCCCAGGGAACACTGAAGCTTTCTTT. It specifies CASSQAPGPGNTEAFF.

The rearrangement links TRBV10-3 to TRBJ2-3; D remains unclear. The CDR3 contains 11 residues. From germline, CDR1 is ENHRY and CDR2 SYGVKD. Trimming removed 5 bases from V and 4 bases from J, with 4 bases in between. For the CDR3, the DNA is TGTGCCATCAGTCGGTCAGATACGCAGTATTTT. It translates to CAISRSDTQYF.

This chain uses TRBV6-2 or TRBV6-3 with TRBJ1-3; D is possibly TRBD1 (6 bases). This CDR3 is 16 amino acids long. From germline, CDR1 is MNHEY and CDR2 SVGEGT. Trimming stripped 6 bases from V and 4 bases from J, with 19 bases between. CDR3 loop: CASSFRDTFLGNTIYF. CDR3 DNA: TGTGCCAGCAGCTTCCGGGACACCTTTTTGGGAAACACCATATATTTT.

The rearrangement joins TRBV11-3 to TRBJ2-2; TRBD1 agrees at 7 bases. This CDR3 region has 13 residues. The germline CDR1 and CDR2 sequences are SGHNT and YENEEA. The ends lost 8 bases at V and 3 bases at J; junction bases unmatched: 3. The CDR3 DNA reads TGTGCCAGCCGGGACAGAGACACCGGGGAGCTGTTTTTT. Residues: CASRDRDTGELFF.

V and J are TRBV18 and TRBJ1-1, with D possibly TRBD1 on 5 matching bases. CDR1 and CDR2 (germline): KGHSH, LQKENI. The CDR3 loop spans 13 amino acids. With 0 bases removed from V and 10 bases from J, the gap between germline ends came to 12 bases. CDR3 nucleotide sequence: TGTGCCAGCTCACCACCGGTGACAGAGCCAGCTTTCTTT. Protein: CASSPPVTEPAFF.

This clone was detected once. This chain connects TRBV4-3 to TRBJ2-3; TRBD1 agrees at 9 bases. Germline-derived CDR1 and CDR2 are LGHNA and YSLEER. The trim removed 3 bases at V and 0 bases at J, leaving 4 bases unmatched. CDR3 size: 16 residues. The CDR3 protein is CASSQGDRVSTDTQYF. CDR3 DNA: TGCGCCAGCAGCCAGGGGGACAGGGTCAGCACAGATACGCAGTATTTT.

The chain has TRBV30 and TRBJ2-1; 8 nucleotides agree with TRBD2. The germline V gene has CDR1 GTSNPN and CDR2 SVGIG (reference sequence). With 5 bases clipped from V and 4 bases from J, the junction kept 7 bases outside the gene matches. The CDR3 length is 14 residues. CDR3 nucleotides: TGTGCCTGGGTAGCGGGGTCGGGGTACAATGAGCAGTTCTTC. It specifies CAWVAGSGYNEQFF.

This clone was seen once. The CDR3 protein is CASSRPGTGNRGAFF. For the CDR3, the DNA is TGTGCCAGCAGCCGTCCCGGGACAGGGAATAGAGGAGCTTTCTTT. The chain recombines TRBV21-1 with TRBJ1-1; the table calls TRBD1, which could not be checked here. TRBV21-1 has pseudogene status. The CDR3 consists of 15 residues.

The chain combines TRBV27 with TRBJ1-5, with unresolved D. The CDR3 covers 12 residues. V lost 3 bases and J lost 2, with 2 bases in between. Germline V gene data show CDR1 as MNHEY and CDR2 as SMNVEV (reference sequence). The CDR3 spells CASSFGNQPQHF. The CDR3 bases are TGTGCCAGCAGTTTCGGCAATCAGCCCCAGCATTTT.

The chain employs TRBV2 and TRBJ1-6, with D possibly matching TRBD1 (6 bases). V gave up 6 bases and J gave up 10 bases, with 16 bases separating them. The CDR3 is made up of 14 amino acids. Germline-derived CDR1 and CDR2 are SNHLY and FYNNEI. The CDR3 sequence is CASSLEGGESPLHF. The CDR3 DNA reads as TGTGCCAGCAGCCTCGAAGGGGGGGAATCACCCCTCCACTTT.

The chain employs TRBV19 and TRBJ2-7, with 7 bases matching TRBD1. The CDR3 has 14 amino acids. Germline CDR1 LNHDA, CDR2 SQIVND (reference sequence). Trimming at V came to 6 bases and at J to 0 bases, leaving 5 bases not matched to a gene. The CDR3 sequence: CASRGRTGSYEQYF. The CDR3 DNA sequence: TGTGCCAGTAGAGGCCGGACAGGCTCCTACGAGCAGTACTTC.

In its sample, this clone was seen once. This rearrangement joins TRBV7-2 to TRBJ1-2, with D maybe TRBD1 (5 bases). The CDR3 has 15 amino acids. Between the trimmed V and J ends, which lost 4 bases and 0 bases, there was a span of 12 bases. Looked up from germline, CDR1 is SGHTA and CDR2 is FQGNSA. The CDR3 DNA sequence: TGTGCCAGCAGCTCGGGACTAACTCCTAACTATGGCTACACCTTC. This gives the protein CASSSGLTPNYGYTF.

This chain joins TRBV10-3 and TRBJ1-1; 7 bases agree with TRBD1. There are 15 residues in the CDR3. The ends lost 3 bases at V and 1 base at J; junction bases unmatched: 5. Germline values: CDR1 ENHRY, CDR2 SYGVKD. CDR3 sequence (DNA): TGTGCCATCAGTGACTACCGACAGGGGAACACTGAAGCTTTCTTT. Translation: CAISDYRQGNTEAFF.

The chain joins TRBV19 to TRBJ1-5; 8 nucleotides align to TRBD1. Germline CDR1 is LNHDA and CDR2 is SQIVND (reference sequence). The length of the CDR3 is 15 residues. Losses at the gene ends were 5 bases for V and 2 bases for J; bases not matched to a gene: 5. CDR3 nucleotides: TGTGCCAGTAGTCAGGGGGCGTTCGGCAATCAGCCCCAGCATTTT. Protein: CASSQGAFGNQPQHF.

This clone was seen a handful of times. The chain joins TRBV11-2 to TRBJ1-4; D not certain. Between the trimmed V and J ends, which lost 4 bases and 8 bases, there was a span of 11 bases. Germline-derived CDR1 and CDR2 are SGHAT and FQNNGV. The CDR3 length is 13 residues. The CDR3 DNA reads TGTGCCAGCAGCTCATCCAGGCAAGAAAAACTGTTTTTT. This sequence encodes CASSSSRQEKLFF.

The chain recombines TRBV3-1 (or the pseudogene TRBV3-2) with TRBJ2-1, with 12 bases identical to TRBD2. CDR1 and CDR2 (germline): LGHDT, YNNKEL (reference sequence). J was trimmed by 10 bases and V by 2 bases; bases with no gene match: 9. The CDR3 is 16 residues long. CDR3 nucleotide sequence: TGTGCCAGCAGCCAACTACTAGCGGGGGGCCCTGGGGAGCAGTTCTTC. Amino acids: CASSQLLAGGPGEQFF.

This chain uses TRBV19 with TRBJ1-2; 7 nucleotides line up with TRBD1. The trim removed 3 bases at V and 5 bases at J, leaving 9 bases unmatched. This CDR3 is 15 amino acids long. Germline V gene lookup returns CDR1 LNHDA and CDR2 SQIVND (reference sequence). CDR3 sequence: CASSISGTAVYGYTF. Written as DNA, the CDR3 is TGTGCCAGTAGTATTAGTGGGACAGCAGTATATGGCTACACCTTC. The whole variable domain, remainder taken from reference TRBV19 and TRBJ1-2, is DGGITQSPKYLFRKEGQNVTLSCEQNLNHDAMYWYRQDPGQGLRLIYYSQIVNDFQKGDIAEGYSVSREKKESFPLTVTSAQKNPTAFYLCASSISGTAVYGYTFGSGTRLTVV.

The J gene is TRBJ2-5, the V gene TRBV7-3; TRBD1 matches 7 bases. Germline V gene data show CDR1 as SGHTA and CDR2 as FQGTGA. The trim removed 5 bases at V and 2 bases at J, leaving 8 bases unmatched. The CDR3 is 15 residues long. CDR3 in amino acids: CASSASGTEQETQYF. The CDR3 DNA reads as TGTGCCAGCAGCGCGTCCGGGACAGAGCAAGAGACCCAGTACTTC. The full variable domain, completed using reference TRBV7-3 and TRBJ2-5, is GAGVSQTPSNKVTEKGKYVELRCDPISGHTALYWYRQSLGQGPEFLIYFQGTGAADDSGLPNDRFFAVRPEGSVSTLKIQRTERGDSAVYLCASSASGTEQETQYFGPGTRLLVL.

The chain carries TRBV2 and TRBJ1-4, with TRBD1 matching 8 bases. This CDR3 has 15 amino acids. Trimming took 6 bases from V and 3 from J; bases not matched to a gene: 6. Germline CDR1 SNHLY, CDR2 FYNNEI. The CDR3: CASSRGTGSNEKLFF. The CDR3, as DNA: TGTGCCAGCAGCCGGGGGACAGGATCTAATGAAAAACTGTTTTTT.

This clone was observed a few times. The V call is TRBV5-4, the J call TRBJ2-1, with a possible D match to TRBD1 (5 bases). V was clipped by 1 base and J by 6 bases, with 11 bases between them. The CDR3 is 14 residues long. The germline V gene has CDR1 SGHNT and CDR2 YYREEE (reference sequence). The CDR3, as DNA: TGTGCCAGCAGCTTGTGGGGCAGCTCCAATGAGCAGTTCTTC. It specifies CASSLWGSSNEQFF.